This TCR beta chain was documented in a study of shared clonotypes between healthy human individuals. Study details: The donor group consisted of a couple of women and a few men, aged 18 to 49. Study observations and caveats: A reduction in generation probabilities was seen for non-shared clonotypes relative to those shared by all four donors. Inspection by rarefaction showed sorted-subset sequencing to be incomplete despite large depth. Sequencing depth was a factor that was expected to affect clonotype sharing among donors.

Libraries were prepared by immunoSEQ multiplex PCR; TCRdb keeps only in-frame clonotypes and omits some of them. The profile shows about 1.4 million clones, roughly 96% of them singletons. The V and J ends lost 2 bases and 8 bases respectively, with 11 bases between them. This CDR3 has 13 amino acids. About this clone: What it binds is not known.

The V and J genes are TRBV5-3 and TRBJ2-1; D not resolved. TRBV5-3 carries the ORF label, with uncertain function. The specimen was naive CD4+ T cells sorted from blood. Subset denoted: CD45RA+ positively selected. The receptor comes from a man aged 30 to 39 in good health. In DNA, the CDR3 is TGTGCCAGAAGCTTACATAGCAGCGATGAGCAGTTCTTC. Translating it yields CARSLHSSDEQFF.